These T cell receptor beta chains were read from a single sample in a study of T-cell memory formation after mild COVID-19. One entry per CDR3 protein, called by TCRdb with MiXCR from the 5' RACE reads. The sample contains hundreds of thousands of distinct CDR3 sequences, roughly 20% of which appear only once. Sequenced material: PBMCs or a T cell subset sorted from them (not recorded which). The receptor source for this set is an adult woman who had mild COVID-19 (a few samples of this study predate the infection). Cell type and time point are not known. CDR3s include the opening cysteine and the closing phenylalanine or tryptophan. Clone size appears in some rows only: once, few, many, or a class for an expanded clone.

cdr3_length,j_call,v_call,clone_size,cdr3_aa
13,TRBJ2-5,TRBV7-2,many,CASSMTRQETQYF
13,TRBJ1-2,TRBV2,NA,CASLGQVNYGYTF
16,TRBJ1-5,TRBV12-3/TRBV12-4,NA,CASSFGGTGGNQPQHF
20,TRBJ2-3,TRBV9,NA,CASSVEGRWGVASLTDTQYF
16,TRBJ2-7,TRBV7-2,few,CASSSQGAGVYDEQYF
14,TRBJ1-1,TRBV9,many,CASSRGTGGTEAFF
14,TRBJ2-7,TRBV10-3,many,CAIAGKGASYEQYF
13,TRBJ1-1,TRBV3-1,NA,CASSQGGTAEAFF
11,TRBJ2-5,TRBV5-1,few,CASAKEETQYF
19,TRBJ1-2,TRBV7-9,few,CASSLPNDPVVRENYGYTF
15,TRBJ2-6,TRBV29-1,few,CSVAGTVYGANVLTF
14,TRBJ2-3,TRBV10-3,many,CAIGERHEGGFQYF
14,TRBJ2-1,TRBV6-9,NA,CAAPSKGRYNEQFF
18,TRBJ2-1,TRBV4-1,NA,CASSMELAGARSYNEQFF
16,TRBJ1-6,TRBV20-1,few,CSAKTVAGRGYSPLHF
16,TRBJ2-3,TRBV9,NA,CASSAIGGALTDTQYF
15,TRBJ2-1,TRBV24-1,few,CATSGLGTGHNEQFF
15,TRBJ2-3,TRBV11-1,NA,CASSSGRTYTDTQYF
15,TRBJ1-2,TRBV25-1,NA,CASSESGREGGGYTF
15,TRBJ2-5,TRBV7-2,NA,CASSLAMTIGETQYF
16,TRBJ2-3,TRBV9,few,CASSLGIGLDTDTQYF
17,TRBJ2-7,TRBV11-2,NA,CASSLGAWTGGAYEQYF